The 20 T cell receptor beta chains reported below all come from one sample, sequenced in a study of beta chain features in type 1 diabetes. As every portion of the isolated RNA was reverse transcribed, the sequencing read expressed TCRB transcripts. Assay used: immunoSEQ multiplex PCR; TCRdb lists only in-frame clones, some missing. The data contain some 500,000 clones, about an eighth of them singletons. Specimen: naive CD4+ T cells from blood. The receptors originated from a woman between 18 and 29 years old in good health.

The genes are TRBV27 and TRBJ2-6; 10 positions match TRBD1. Trimming took 2 bases from V and 2 from J; bases not matched to a gene: 0. CDR3 length: 16 residues. Germline V gene data show CDR1 as MNHEY and CDR2 as SMNVEV (reference sequence). CDR3 nucleotide sequence: TGTGCCAGCAGTTTAGACAGGGGGCCTGGGGCCAACGTCCTGACTTTC. It yields the protein CASSLDRGPGANVLTF.

J is TRBJ1-2 and V is TRBV5-4; D call uncertain. With 3 bases removed from V and 2 bases from J, the gap between germline ends came to 17 bases. Germline CDR1 reads SGHNT; CDR2 reads YYREEE (reference sequence). This CDR3 spans 16 amino acids. The DNA of the CDR3 is TGTGCCAGCAGCTCAGGAAGCCGGCTGGTGAACTATGGCTACACCTTC. Its protein is CASSSGSRLVNYGYTF.

This clone was seen only a few times. The chain links TRBV14 to TRBJ2-3, with no clear D. The CDR3 contains 12 residues. Between the trimmed V and J ends, which lost 2 bases and 11 bases, there was a span of 11 bases. The germline gives CDR1 SGHDN, CDR2 FVKESK. The CDR3 region is CASSQKPSRQYF. In DNA form, the CDR3 reads TGTGCCAGCAGCCAAAAGCCCAGTAGGCAGTATTTT.

This clone was counted only a few times. The chain uses TRBV7-3 and TRBJ2-3; D gene uncertain. The CDR3 runs to 12 residues. V lost 5 bases, J lost 6 bases, and 9 bases lay in between. In germline, CDR1 is SGHTA, CDR2 FQGTGA. The CDR3 spells CASSASGDTQYF. CDR3 bases: TGTGCCAGCAGCGCGAGTGGGGATACGCAGTATTTT.

This clone was recorded a few times. The chain employs TRBV28 and TRBJ1-2, with D perhaps TRBD1 (5 bases). Germline lookup yields CDR1 MDHEN and CDR2 SYDVKM. The V and J ends lost 5 bases and 4 bases respectively, with 8 bases between them. The CDR3 totals 12 residues. CDR3 DNA sequence: TGTGCCAGCAGTCCGACAGCCTATGGCTACACCTTC. This codes for CASSPTAYGYTF.

In its sample, this clone was seen a few times. The chain employs TRBV5-4 and TRBJ2-3; 7 nucleotides line up with TRBD2. The V gene's germline CDR1 is SGHNT and CDR2 YYREEE (reference sequence). J was trimmed by 6 bases and V by 0 bases; bases with no gene match: 7. CDR3 length equals 15 residues. The CDR3 region is CASSLASGAGDTQYF. The CDR3 coding sequence is TGTGCCAGCAGCTTGGCTAGCGGAGCGGGTGATACGCAGTATTTT.

This clone was counted a few times. The V and J genes are TRBV29-1 and TRBJ1-3, with D possibly TRBD1 on 6 matching bases. Germline V CDR1 and CDR2: SQVTM, ANQGSEA. This CDR3 has 13 amino acids. V shed 4 bases and J shed 0 bases, with 7 bases lying between them. CDR3: CSVGTVSGNTIYF. The CDR3 DNA reads TGCAGCGTTGGGACAGTCTCTGGAAACACCATATATTTT.

This clone came up a few times. The chain joins TRBV7-2 to TRBJ2-3, with 12 bases aligning to TRBD2. Germline lookup yields CDR1 SGHTA and CDR2 FQGNSA. V shed 8 bases and J 2 bases; nucleotides not matched to a gene: 8. CDR3 length: 16 residues. The CDR3 is CASFWTSGTYTDTQYF. CDR3 sequence (DNA): TGTGCCAGCTTCTGGACTAGCGGGACGTACACAGATACGCAGTATTTT.

This chain joins TRBV11-3 and TRBJ2-3; D possibly corresponds to TRBD1 (5 bases). There are 15 residues in the CDR3. CDR1 SGHNT and CDR2 YENEEA come from the germline V gene. The V gene lost 1 base and the J gene lost 6 bases, with 14 bases spanning the gap. The DNA for the CDR3 is TGTGCCAGCAGCTTAGCCCCACGGACACGCGATACGCAGTATTTT. The encoded protein is CASSLAPRTRDTQYF.

V gene TRBV28 combines with J gene TRBJ2-7, with a tentative D call TRBD1 (6 bases). Germline-derived CDR1 and CDR2 are MDHEN and SYDVKM. V was trimmed by 9 bases and J by 2 bases, leaving 20 bases between them. This CDR3 region has 15 residues. The CDR3 DNA reads as TGTGCCAGTCCTTTGGGGTCCAGGGGACCCTACGAGCAGTACGTC. This codes for CASPLGSRGPYEQYV.

V and J are TRBV10-3 and TRBJ2-3; D might be TRBD1 (6 bases). Germline V gene sequence: CDR1 ENHRY, CDR2 SYGVKD. The CDR3 covers 15 residues. V was clipped by 4 bases and J by 2 bases, with 13 bases between them. The CDR3 DNA reads TGTGCCATCAGTGGGGGGCACCTAGCCACAGATACGCAGTATTTT. It specifies CAISGGHLATDTQYF.

The rearrangement links TRBV20-1 to TRBJ2-7; D not resolved. The CDR3 runs 11 residues. CDR1 is DFQATT, CDR2 SNEGSKA, per germline (reference sequence). The V gene lost 7 bases and the J gene lost 2 bases, with 9 bases spanning the gap. CDR3 nucleotide sequence: TGCAGTGTTGGGTCGACCTACGAGCAGTACGTC. Protein sequence: CSVGSTYEQYV.

V is TRBV7-9 and J is TRBJ2-7; no clear D gene. The CDR3 extends over 13 amino acids. Trimming stripped 5 bases from V and 3 bases from J, with 11 bases between. Germline assignment: CDR1 SEHNR and CDR2 FQNEAQ (reference sequence). The DNA for the CDR3 is TGTGCCAGCAGCCTCGGATTTAACTACGAGCAGTACGTC. It codes for CASSLGFNYEQYV.

The V call is TRBV29-1, the J call TRBJ1-1, with D perhaps TRBD1 (6 bases). V shed 4 bases and J shed 0 bases, with 12 bases lying between them. The CDR3 has 14 amino acids. Looked up from germline, CDR1 is SQVTM and CDR2 is ANQGSEA. This CDR3 reads CSVGKAGVNTEAFF. CDR3 nucleotide sequence: TGCAGCGTTGGTAAGGCAGGGGTGAACACTGAAGCTTTCTTT.

The rearrangement joins TRBV5-1 to TRBJ2-5, with D unresolved. V lost 2 bases to trimming and J lost 0 bases, with 11 bases between them. This CDR3 region has 15 residues. Germline V gene lookup returns CDR1 SGHRS and CDR2 YFSETQ. The CDR3 bases are TGCGCCAGCAGCTTTCGATCCAGTGACCAAGAGACCCAGTACTTC. It specifies CASSFRSSDQETQYF.

This chain links TRBV15 with TRBJ2-3; the match to TRBD1 covers 7 bases. The CDR3 is made up of 14 amino acids. Germline CDR1 is LNHNV and CDR2 is YYDKDF (reference sequence). V trimming: 0 bases; J trimming: 4 bases; junction bases outside the gene matches: 1. The CDR3 loop is CATSREDRPDTQYF. The CDR3 DNA is TGTGCCACCAGCAGAGAGGACAGGCCAGATACGCAGTATTTT.

In its sample, this clone was seen a few times. The chain recombines TRBV18 with TRBJ2-1; no clear D. The CDR3 has 12 residues. CDR1 is KGHSH and CDR2 is LQKENI in the germline V gene. The V end was cut by 6 bases, the J end by 7 bases, with 10 bases between. The CDR3 nucleotides are TGTGCCAGCTCGCCCAACGTGAATGAGCAGTTCTTC. Amino acids: CASSPNVNEQFF.

This chain links TRBV4-2 with TRBJ2-2; D not certain. The ends were cut back, 0 bases at V and 5 bases at J, with 10 bases in the middle. Germline V lookup: CDR1 LGHNA, CDR2 YNFKEQ. The CDR3 sequence is 15 residues long. This CDR3 is CASSQESGWTGELFF. The DNA of the CDR3 is TGTGCCAGCAGCCAAGAAAGTGGGTGGACCGGGGAGCTGTTTTTT.

The chain links TRBV7-9 to TRBJ2-6, with a possible D match to TRBD2 (5 bases). V lost 8 bases, J lost 4 bases, and 9 bases lay in between. This CDR3 region has 13 residues. Germline lookup yields CDR1 SEHNR and CDR2 FQNEAQ (reference sequence). The CDR3 DNA is TGTGCCAGCCCCCGACTAGGGGCCAACGTCCTGACTTTC. It yields the protein CASPRLGANVLTF.

V gene TRBV15 combines with J gene TRBJ2-3; no clear D gene. Germline values: CDR1 LNHNV, CDR2 YYDKDF (reference sequence). Deletions cut 5 bases from V and 4 bases from J, with 10 bases between. CDR3 length: 13 amino acids. CDR3 DNA sequence: TGTGCCACCAGCCTGGGGTGGTCAGATACGCAGTATTTT. Translation: CATSLGWSDTQYF.